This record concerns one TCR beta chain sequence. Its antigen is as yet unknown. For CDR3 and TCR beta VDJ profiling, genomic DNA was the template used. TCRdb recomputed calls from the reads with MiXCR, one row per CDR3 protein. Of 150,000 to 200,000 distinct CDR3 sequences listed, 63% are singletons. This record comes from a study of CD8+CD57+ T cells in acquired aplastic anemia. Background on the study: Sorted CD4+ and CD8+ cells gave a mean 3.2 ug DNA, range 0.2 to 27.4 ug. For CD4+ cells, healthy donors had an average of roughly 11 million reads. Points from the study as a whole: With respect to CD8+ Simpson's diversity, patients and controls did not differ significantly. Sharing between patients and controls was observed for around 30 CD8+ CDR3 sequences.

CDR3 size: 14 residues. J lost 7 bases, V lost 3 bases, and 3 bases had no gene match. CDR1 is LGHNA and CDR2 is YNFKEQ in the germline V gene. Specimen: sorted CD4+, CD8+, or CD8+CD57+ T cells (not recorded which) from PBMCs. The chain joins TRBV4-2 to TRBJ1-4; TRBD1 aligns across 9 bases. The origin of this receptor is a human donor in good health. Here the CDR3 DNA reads TGTGCCAGCAGCCAGGACAGGGGTTTTGAAAAACTGTTTTTT. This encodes CASSQDRGFEKLFF.